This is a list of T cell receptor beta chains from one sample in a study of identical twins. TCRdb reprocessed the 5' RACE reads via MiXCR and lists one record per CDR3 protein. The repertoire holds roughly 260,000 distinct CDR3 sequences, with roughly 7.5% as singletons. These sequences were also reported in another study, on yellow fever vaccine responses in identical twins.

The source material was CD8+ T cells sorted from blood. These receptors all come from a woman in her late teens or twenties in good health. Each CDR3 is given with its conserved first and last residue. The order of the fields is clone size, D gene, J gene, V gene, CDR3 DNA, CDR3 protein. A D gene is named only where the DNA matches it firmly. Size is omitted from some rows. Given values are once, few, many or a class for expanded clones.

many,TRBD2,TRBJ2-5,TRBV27,TGTGCCAGCAGTCCTTTCTTGACTAGCTCCGGCCAAGAGACCCAGTACTTC,CASSPFLTSSGQETQYF
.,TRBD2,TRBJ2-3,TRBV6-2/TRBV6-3,TGTGCCAGCAGTTACCCCCTGTGGCTAGCGGGGGGGCGAGGGTTCACAGATACGCAGTATTTT,CASSYPLWLAGGRGFTDTQYF
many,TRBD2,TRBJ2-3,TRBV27,TGTGCCAGCAGTAAGGAGCGGGAGTACACAGATACGCAGTATTTT,CASSKEREYTDTQYF
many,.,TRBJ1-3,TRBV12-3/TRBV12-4,TGTGCCAGCAGTCTCCCTGGAAACACCATATATTTT,CASSLPGNTIYF
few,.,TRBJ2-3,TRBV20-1,TGCAGTGCTTGGGACTCGCCCACAGATACGCAGTATTTT,CSAWDSPTDTQYF
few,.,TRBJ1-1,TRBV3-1,TGTGCCAGCAGCAAATCCACGGCGGGGTCAGCTGAAGCTTTCTTT,CASSKSTAGSAEAFF
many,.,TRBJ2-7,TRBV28,TGTGCCAGCAGTGTAAACTACGAGCAGTACTTC,CASSVNYEQYF
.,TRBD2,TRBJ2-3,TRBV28,TGTGCCAGCAGTTTATCTAGCGGGGGGGCGGTAGATACGCAGTATTTT,CASSLSSGGAVDTQYF
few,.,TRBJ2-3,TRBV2,TGTGCCAGCAATCCAGGGCGGGATACGCAGTATTTT,CASNPGRDTQYF
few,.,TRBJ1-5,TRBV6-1,TGTGCCAGCAGCGCAGGTACCCATCAGCCCCAGCATTTT,CASSAGTHQPQHF
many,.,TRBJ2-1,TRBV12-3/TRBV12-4,TGTGCCAGCAGTTTATCGTCAAGCTCCTACAATGAGCAGTTCTTC,CASSLSSSSYNEQFF
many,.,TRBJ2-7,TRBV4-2,TGTGCCAGCAGCCAAGAATTATGGACGGGACCCACAGCCTACGAGCAGTACTTC,CASSQELWTGPTAYEQYF
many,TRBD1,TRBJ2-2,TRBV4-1,TGCGCCAGCAGCCCGCAAACCGGGACAGGGGCTTCGTGGCCCGGGGAGCTGTTTTTT,CASSPQTGTGASWPGELFF
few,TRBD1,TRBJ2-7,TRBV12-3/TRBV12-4,TGTGCCAGCAGTTTTCGGCCTGGACAGGGAGTGGGTGAGCAGTACTTC,CASSFRPGQGVGEQYF
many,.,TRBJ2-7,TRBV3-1,TGTGCCAGCAGCCAAGAACAGCGGGTCGACTCCTACGAGCAGTACTTC,CASSQEQRVDSYEQYF
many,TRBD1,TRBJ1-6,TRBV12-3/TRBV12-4,TGTGCCAGCGGGGCCGGACAGGGCAGTTCACCCCTCCACTTT,CASGAGQGSSPLHF
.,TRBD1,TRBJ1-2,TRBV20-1,TGCAGTGCTAGAGATCCCTCCGCCGACAGGGACCTCTATGGCTACACCTTC,CSARDPSADRDLYGYTF
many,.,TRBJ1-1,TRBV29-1,TGCAGCGTTGAATACGGAGACGCGAACACTGAAGCTTTCTTT,CSVEYGDANTEAFF
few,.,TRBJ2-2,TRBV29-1,TGCAGCGTTGAAGAGAGGGGAGACGGGGAGCTGTTTTTT,CSVEERGDGELFF
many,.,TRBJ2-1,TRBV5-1,TGCGCCAGCAGCCCCGGGAATAACAATGAGCAGTTCTTC,CASSPGNNNEQFF
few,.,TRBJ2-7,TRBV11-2,TGTGCCAGCAGCTTAGCCCTAACGGTGTCCTACGAGCAGTACTTC,CASSLALTVSYEQYF
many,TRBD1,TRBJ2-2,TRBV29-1,TGCAGCGTTACCGTACAGGGGTTGTACACCGGGGAGCTGTTTTTT,CSVTVQGLYTGELFF
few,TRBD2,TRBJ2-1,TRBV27,TGTGCCAGCAGTTTATCCCCTAGCGGGAGGCCAGAGTTC,CASSLSPSGRPEF
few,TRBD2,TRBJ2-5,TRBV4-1,TGCGCCAGCAGCCAAGATATGTGGGGGGGAGAGACCCAGTACTTC,CASSQDMWGGETQYF
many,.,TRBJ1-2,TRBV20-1,TGCAGTGCTAGAGATCATGACAGCAACTATGGCTACACCTTC,CSARDHDSNYGYTF
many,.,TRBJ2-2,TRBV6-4,TGTGCCAGCAGTGACCAGGACACCGGGGAGCTGTTTTTT,CASSDQDTGELFF
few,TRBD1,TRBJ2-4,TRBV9,TGTGCCAGCAGCGTAGGAGGTGGGACAGTTGTTCAGTACTTC,CASSVGGGTVVQYF
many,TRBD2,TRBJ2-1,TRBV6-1,TGTGCCAGCAGACCTAGCGGAGCCTCCTACAATGAGCAGTTCTTC,CASRPSGASYNEQFF
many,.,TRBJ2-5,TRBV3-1,TGTGCCAGCGGGTCCTCAGCGGGCCAAGAGACCCAGTACTTC,CASGSSAGQETQYF
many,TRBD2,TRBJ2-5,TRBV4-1,TGCGCCAGCAGCCAACTAGGTAGCGGGTACGGTGCCCAGTACTTC,CASSQLGSGYGAQYF
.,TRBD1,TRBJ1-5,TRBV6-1,TGTGCCAGCCAGACAGGGGTACGTGGCCAGCCCCAGCATTTT,CASQTGVRGQPQHF
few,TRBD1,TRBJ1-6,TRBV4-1,TGCGCCAGCAGCCAGGGACAGAAAATTAATTCACCCCTCCACTTT,CASSQGQKINSPLHF
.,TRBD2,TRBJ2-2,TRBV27,TGTGCCAGCCAGACTAGCGGGACGATCGGGGAGCTGTTTTTT,CASQTSGTIGELFF
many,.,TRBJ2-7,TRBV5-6,TGTGCCAGCAGCCTCCAACCGGACAGATCCTACGAGCAGTACTTC,CASSLQPDRSYEQYF
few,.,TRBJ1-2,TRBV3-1,TGTGCCAGCAGCCAAGGAGGAAGCAGGGCGGACTATGGCTACACCTTC,CASSQGGSRADYGYTF